Below are 26 T cell receptor beta chains sequenced from a single sample in a study of T-cell memory formation after mild COVID-19. TCRdb called the 5' RACE reads again in MiXCR, with one record for every CDR3 protein. The sample includes about 270,000 distinct CDR3 sequences, 15% seen only once; the top ten take around 2%. Material for sequencing was PBMCs or a T cell subset sorted from them (not recorded which). The receptors were sampled from an adult woman who had mild COVID-19 (a few samples of this study predate the infection). Cell type and time point are not known.

V is TRBV6-5 and J is TRBJ2-2; tentatively, D is TRBD1 or TRBD2 (5 bases each). This CDR3 spans 15 amino acids. Trimming cost V 3 bases and J 7 bases, with 15 bases left between them. The V gene's germline CDR1 is MNHEY and CDR2 SVGAGI. The CDR3 loop is CASSYRGRQGGELFF. Here the CDR3 DNA reads TGTGCCAGCAGTTATCGGGGCAGGCAGGGCGGGGAGCTGTTTTTT.

V gene TRBV19 combines with J gene TRBJ2-7; possible D gene TRBD1, 6 bases. The germline CDR1 and CDR2 sequences are LNHDA and SQIVND (reference sequence). CDR3 length equals 15 residues. Trimming pared 7 bases from V and 0 bases from J, leaving 16 bases between. In nucleotides, the CDR3 is TGTGCCAGTAAAACAGGGCAGGGTGGCTCCTACGAGCAGTACTTC. Translated: CASKTGQGGSYEQYF.

This clonotype occurred a few times. This chain uses TRBV2 with TRBJ2-5; 8 bases map to TRBD1. The germline gives CDR1 SNHLY, CDR2 FYNNEI. CDR3 length: 14 residues. With V trimmed by 7 bases and J by 5 bases, 9 bases remained unmatched. CDR3 in DNA: TGTGCCAGCATAACGGGGACAGGCCGGGAGACCCAGTACTTC. Amino acid sequence: CASITGTGRETQYF.

This chain connects TRBV29-1 to TRBJ2-1; TRBD1 agrees at 8 bases. With 4 bases clipped from V and 7 bases from J, the junction kept 9 bases outside the gene matches. The CDR3 totals 14 residues. Germline V gene data show CDR1 as SQVTM and CDR2 as ANQGSEA. The CDR3 loop is CSVGWVYRGNEQFF. The CDR3 bases are TGCAGCGTTGGCTGGGTTTACAGGGGGAATGAGCAGTTCTTC.

This clonotype was detected a few times. The CDR3 DNA is TGTGCCAGCAGTCCGTCCGGACGGCGCACAGATACGCAGTATTTT. It specifies CASSPSGRRTDTQYF. The rearrangement links TRBV12-3 or TRBV12-4 to TRBJ2-3; the D is unclear. CDR3 size: 15 residues. Between the trimmed V and J ends, which lost 5 bases and 1 base, there was a span of 13 bases.

There are many counts of this clonotype. J is TRBJ2-1 and V is TRBV7-3; 10 nucleotides align to TRBD2. The germline gives CDR1 SGHTA, CDR2 FQGTGA. J lost 10 bases, V lost 5 bases, and 11 bases had no gene match. The CDR3 totals 15 residues. The chain's CDR3 is CASSASGGAGVEQFF. The CDR3, as DNA: TGTGCCAGCAGCGCAAGCGGGGGGGCTGGAGTGGAGCAGTTCTTC.

This clonotype was detected a few times. V gene TRBV11-3 combines with J gene TRBJ2-1; D might be TRBD1 (6 bases). In germline, CDR1 is SGHNT, CDR2 YENEEA. V lost 5 bases to trimming and J lost 1 base, with 12 bases between them. CDR3 length equals 15 residues. The CDR3 here is CASSLWTASYNEQFF. As DNA, the CDR3 is TGTGCCAGCAGCCTATGGACAGCTTCCTACAATGAGCAGTTCTTC.

This clonotype has more than one count but fewer than ten. The chain links TRBV5-1 to TRBJ2-1; 7 nucleotides agree with TRBD2. This CDR3 has 15 residues. V lost 3 bases to trimming and J lost 3 bases; unmatched junction nucleotides: 6. Germline loops: CDR1 SGHRS, CDR2 YFSETQ. The CDR3 sequence is CASSSLAAGYNEQFF. DNA for the CDR3: TGCGCCAGCAGCTCGCTAGCGGCGGGCTACAATGAGCAGTTCTTC.

This clonotype was counted a few times. The V call is TRBV19, the J call TRBJ1-1; D is unresolved. Trimming took 6 bases from V and 11 from J, leaving 25 bases between them. CDR3 length equals 15 residues. CDR1 and CDR2 (germline): LNHDA, SQIVND (reference sequence). CDR3 nucleotide sequence: TGTGCCAGTAGCCCCTCCGAAGGTCTGTGGGTGATGGCTTTCTTT. Its translation: CASSPSEGLWVMAFF.

This clonotype was picked up a small number of times. The chain joins TRBV18 to TRBJ1-1; 9 nucleotides agree with TRBD1. CDR3 size: 16 residues. The germline V gene encodes CDR1 KGHSH and CDR2 LQKENI. Unmatched junction bases numbered 5, after V lost 3 bases and J lost 0 bases. CDR3 DNA: TGTGCCAGCTCACCCTACGGACAGGGGCTGAACACTGAAGCTTTCTTT. It is translated as CASSPYGQGLNTEAFF.

The chain recombines TRBV3-1 with TRBJ1-3; TRBD1 might be the D (6 bases). This CDR3 is built from 15 residues. Germline loops: CDR1 LGHDT, CDR2 YNNKEL (reference sequence). V lost 10 bases and J 7 bases, leaving 23 bases between the germline ends. The CDR3 is CATTPGGAAVNTIYF. In DNA form, the CDR3 reads TGTGCCACAACCCCGGGGGGGGCGGCGGTCAACACCATATATTTT. Filled out from reference TRBV3-1 and TRBJ1-3, the complete variable domain reads DTAVSQTPKYLVTQMGNDKSIKCEQNLGHDTMYWYKQDSKKFLKIMFSYNNKELIINETVPNRFSPKSPDKAHLNLHINSLELGDSAVYFCATTPGGAAVNTIYFGEGSWLTVV.

V and J are TRBV24-1 and TRBJ1-5; maybe TRBD1 (6 bases). The germline V gene encodes CDR1 KGHDR and CDR2 SFDVKD. Trimming pared 10 bases from V and 6 bases from J, leaving 15 bases between. The CDR3 is 13 amino acids. CDR3 region: CATQGGGSQPQHF. The CDR3 DNA reads as TGTGCCACTCAAGGAGGGGGGTCTCAGCCCCAGCATTTT.

This clonotype was detected a few times. The chain carries TRBV18 and TRBJ2-5; D unresolved. Germline V gives CDR1 KGHSH, CDR2 LQKENI. The V gene lost 5 bases and the J gene lost 2 bases, with 6 bases spanning the gap. The CDR3 has 12 amino acids. In DNA, the CDR3 is TGTGCCAGCTCATCTATTCAAGAGACCCAGTACTTC. This translates into CASSSIQETQYF.

This clonotype was detected a few times. The chain uses TRBV18 and TRBJ2-1; D may be TRBD1 (7 bases). V lost 3 bases and J 9 bases, leaving 18 bases between the germline ends. CDR3 length: 15 amino acids. Per the germline V gene, CDR1 is KGHSH and CDR2 is LQKENI. This CDR3 reads CASSPFQGGRGEQFF. CDR3 DNA sequence: TGTGCCAGCTCACCTTTCCAGGGGGGCCGCGGTGAGCAGTTCTTC.

J is TRBJ1-2 and V is TRBV15; possible D gene TRBD1, 5 bases. The CDR3 spans 15 residues. Germline CDR1 LNHNV, CDR2 YYDKDF (reference sequence). The germline V and J ends were trimmed by 1 base and 3 bases, with 12 bases remaining between them. The CDR3 bases are TGTGCCACCAGCAGAGTTTTGGGGACGGACTATGGCTACACCTTC. Residues: CATSRVLGTDYGYTF.

This clonotype has only a few counts. The gene calls are TRBV25-1 and TRBJ2-2; 10 nucleotides match TRBD1. Germline V gene sequence: CDR1 MGHDK, CDR2 SYGVNS. Losses at the gene ends were 6 bases for V and 5 bases for J; bases not matched to a gene: 9. The CDR3 runs to 16 residues. CDR3: CASRVGGQGLTGELFF. The DNA of the CDR3 is TGTGCCAGCAGAGTGGGGGGACAGGGGCTAACCGGGGAGCTGTTTTTT.

This clonotype has a count of ten or more. The chain uses TRBV19 and TRBJ2-7, with D possibly being TRBD2 (6 bases). From germline, CDR1 is LNHDA and CDR2 SQIVND (reference sequence). CDR3 length equals 14 residues. Trimming took off 4 bases at V and 3 bases at J, with 13 bases between the two ends. The CDR3 DNA reads as TGTGCCAGTAGTAGGCAGGGAGGCGGCTACGAGCAGTACTTC. It yields the protein CASSRQGGGYEQYF. Filled out from reference TRBV19 and TRBJ2-7, the complete variable domain reads DGGITQSPKYLFRKEGQNVTLSCEQNLNHDAMYWYRQDPGQGLRLIYYSQIVNDFQKGDIAEGYSVSREKKESFPLTVTSAQKNPTAFYLCASSRQGGGYEQYFGPGTRLTVT.

The chain combines TRBV20-1 with TRBJ2-5; D tentatively reads TRBD1 or TRBD2 (5 bases each). This CDR3 is built from 15 residues. Deletions cut 4 bases from V and 0 bases from J, with 15 bases between. The germline gives CDR1 DFQATT, CDR2 SNEGSKA (reference sequence). This CDR3 is CSATQADTDQETQYF. The CDR3 nucleotides read TGCAGTGCTACCCAAGCGGACACGGACCAAGAGACCCAGTACTTC.

This clonotype was recorded a few times. This chain joins TRBV29-1 and TRBJ1-5; D is perhaps TRBD1 (6 bases). There are 14 residues in the CDR3. Germline CDR1 is SQVTM and CDR2 is ANQGSEA. V was pared by 5 bases and J by 3 bases, with 14 bases between. The CDR3 DNA follows: TGCAGCGTTAGCGGGGGCCTTCCCAATCAGCCCCAGCATTTT. Translated: CSVSGGLPNQPQHF.

This chain links TRBV14 with TRBJ2-2; D perhaps matches TRBD1 (6 bases). The V and J ends lost 0 bases and 5 bases respectively, with 7 bases between them. CDR3 length equals 14 residues. CDR1 and CDR2 from the germline V gene are SGHDN and FVKESK. The CDR3 nucleotides are TGTGCCAGCAGCCAAGACAGGGGAACCGGGGAGCTGTTTTTT. It translates to CASSQDRGTGELFF.

The chain is built from TRBV27 and TRBJ1-2; 9 nucleotides agree with TRBD1. Germline CDR1 and CDR2: MNHEY and SMNVEV (reference sequence). This CDR3 is built from 18 residues. V was pared by 5 bases and J by 2 bases, with 15 bases of the junction left unmatched. DNA of the CDR3: TGTGCCAGCAGTCTCCGACCCTCTACAGGGGGCGCGAACTATGGCTACACCTTC. It specifies CASSLRPSTGGANYGYTF.

This clonotype was counted a few times. The genes are TRBV5-1 and TRBJ1-1; D is unresolved. This CDR3 is 15 amino acids long. The V gene lost 4 bases and the J gene lost 1 base, with 14 bases spanning the gap. Germline V CDR1 and CDR2: SGHRS, YFSETQ. The CDR3 DNA follows: TGCGCCAGCAGCAACCCGGGCCTTCAGAACACTGAAGCTTTCTTT. It is translated as CASSNPGLQNTEAFF. Variable domain in full (rest from reference TRBV5-1 and TRBJ1-1): KAGVTQTPRYLIKTRGQQVTLSCSPISGHRSVSWYQQTPGQGLQFLFEYFSETQRNKGNFPGRFSGRQFSNSRSEMNVSTLELGDSALYLCASSNPGLQNTEAFFGQGTRLTVV.

The CDR3 protein is CASSQELAGGPNEQFF. For the CDR3, the DNA is TGTGCCAGCAGCCAAGAACTAGCGGGAGGCCCGAATGAGCAGTTCTTC. V usage is TRBV4-2 and J usage is TRBJ2-1, with 12 bases fitting TRBD2. The germline gives CDR1 LGHNA, CDR2 YNFKEQ. This CDR3 has 16 residues. The V segment lost 0 bases and the J segment 7 bases; nucleotides outside the gene matches: 4.

This chain connects TRBV12-3 or TRBV12-4 to TRBJ2-7, with TRBD2 matching 7 bases. The V and J ends lost 4 bases and 4 bases, in that order; junction bases with no gene match: 7. This CDR3 has 14 residues. The CDR3, as DNA: TGTGCCAGCAGTTCCGGGACTACATGGTACGAGCAGTACTTC. Its protein is CASSSGTTWYEQYF.

V and J are TRBV12-3 or TRBV12-4 and TRBJ2-5; the D call may be TRBD1 or TRBD2 (7 bases each). Trimming pared 4 bases from V and 1 base from J, leaving 13 bases between. This CDR3 region has 15 residues. The CDR3, as DNA: TGTGCCAGCAGTTCAGGGGGGGCCCTCCAAGAGACCCAGTACTTC. Its protein product is CASSSGGALQETQYF.

This clonotype was counted ten times or more. The chain carries TRBV29-1 and TRBJ1-1; 9 bases agree with TRBD1. The germline CDR1 and CDR2 sequences are SQVTM and ANQGSEA. J lost 2 bases, V lost 3 bases, and 1 base had no gene match. CDR3 length: 13 residues. The CDR3 region has the DNA TGCAGCGTTGAGGGACAGGGAAACACTGAAGCTTTCTTT. Protein: CSVEGQGNTEAFF.